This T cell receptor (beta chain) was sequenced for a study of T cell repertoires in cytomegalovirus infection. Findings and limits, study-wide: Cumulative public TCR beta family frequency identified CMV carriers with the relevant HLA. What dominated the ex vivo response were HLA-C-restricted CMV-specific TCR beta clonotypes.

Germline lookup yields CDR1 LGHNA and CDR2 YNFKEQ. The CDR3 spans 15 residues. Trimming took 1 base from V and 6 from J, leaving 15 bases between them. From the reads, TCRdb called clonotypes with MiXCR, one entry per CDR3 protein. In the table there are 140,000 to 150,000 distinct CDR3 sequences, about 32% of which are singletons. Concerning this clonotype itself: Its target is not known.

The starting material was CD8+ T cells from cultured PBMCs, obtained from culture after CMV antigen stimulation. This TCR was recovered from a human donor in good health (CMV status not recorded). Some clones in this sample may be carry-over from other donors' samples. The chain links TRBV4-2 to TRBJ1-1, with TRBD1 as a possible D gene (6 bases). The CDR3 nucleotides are TGTGCCAGCAGCCAAGGCACAGGGATAGACGCTGAAGCTTTCTTT. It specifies CASSQGTGIDAEAFF.